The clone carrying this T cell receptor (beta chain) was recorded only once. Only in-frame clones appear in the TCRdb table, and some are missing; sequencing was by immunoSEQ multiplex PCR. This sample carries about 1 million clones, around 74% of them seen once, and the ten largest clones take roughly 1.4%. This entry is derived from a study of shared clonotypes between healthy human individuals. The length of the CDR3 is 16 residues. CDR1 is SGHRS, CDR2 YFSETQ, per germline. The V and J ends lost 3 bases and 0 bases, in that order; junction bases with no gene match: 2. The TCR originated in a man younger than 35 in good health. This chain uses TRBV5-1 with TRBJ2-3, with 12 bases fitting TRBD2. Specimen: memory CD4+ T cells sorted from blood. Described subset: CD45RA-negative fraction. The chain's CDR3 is CASSSSGRVSTDTQYF. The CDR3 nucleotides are TGCGCCAGCAGCTCTAGCGGGAGGGTTAGCACAGATACGCAGTATTTT.